A selection of T cell receptor beta chains follows, all from one sample in a study of human T cells and chemical hapten exposure. TCRdb reprocessed the RACE reads via MiXCR and lists one record per CDR3 protein. The table has 84,000 or so distinct CDR3 sequences, around 9.6% seen once; the top ten hold 2% to 2.5%. Here the sequenced sample was whole blood, taken in connection with sensitization to the hapten diphenylcyclopropenone (DPC). The receptors derive from a woman under 40 with alopecia areata. Some clones in this sample may be carry-over from other donors' samples. The CDR3 runs from the conserved cysteine through the conserved F or W. The D gene is left open where the match is weak. The size entry is marked missing in some rows and otherwise reads once, few, many or a size class.

>TRBV9|TRBJ1-1|NA|NA
CASSVGLAVNTEAFF
TGTGCCAGCAGCGTAGGGCTGGCCGTGAACACTGAAGCTTTCTTT
>TRBV28|TRBJ2-1|NA|many
CASSSAGAPYNEQFF
TGTGCCAGCAGTTCGGCGGGGGCCCCCTACAATGAGCAGTTCTTC
>TRBV28|TRBJ1-5|NA|many
CASSHDGQPQHF
TGTGCCAGCAGCCATGACGGTCAGCCCCAGCATTTT
>TRBV29-1|TRBJ1-3|NA|many
CSVEGEGNTIYF
TGCAGCGTTGAGGGGGAAGGAAACACCATATATTTT
>TRBV7-2|TRBJ2-7|TRBD2|few
CASSLYAGETYEQYF
TGTGCCAGCAGCTTGTACGCGGGGGAGACCTACGAGCAGTACTTC
>TRBV5-1|TRBJ1-2|NA|many
CASSGPDSNYGYTF
TGCGCCAGCAGCGGGCCCGACAGTAACTATGGCTACACCTTC
>TRBV20-1|TRBJ1-2|TRBD1|few
CSARARDRGNYGYTF
TGCAGTGCTAGAGCCCGGGACAGGGGTAACTATGGCTACACCTTC
>TRBV19|TRBJ2-7|NA|many
CASQRGREQYF
TGTGCCAGTCAACGAGGGCGAGAGCAGTACTTC
>TRBV7-3|TRBJ2-5|NA|many
CASSPGGKETQYF
TGTGCCAGCAGCCCCGGGGGAAAAGAGACCCAGTACTTC
>TRBV7-3|TRBJ2-1|TRBD2|many
CASSDGRVSYNEQFF
TGTGCCAGCAGCGACGGGAGGGTCTCCTACAATGAGCAGTTCTTC